This TCR beta chain was profiled in a study of blood T cell repertoires in COVID-19. Turning to the study itself: Both acute and convalescent COVID-19 samples were obtained from the United States, Italy and Spain. Nucleic acid was either cDNA or gDNA, and it came from T cells, B-cell-depleted T cells, or PBMCs.

The V gene's germline CDR1 is LGHNA and CDR2 YNFKEQ. V lost 9 bases, J lost 5 bases, and 17 bases stayed unmatched. The CDR3 has 17 amino acids. As originally analysed: How many nucleated cells were present was estimated from reference gene primer amplification. Data came from immunoSEQ multiplex PCR; TCRdb stores just in-frame clones and leaves some out. From that table come the V and J calls and clone size; the DNA was used to work out D and trimming. The repertoire has about 200,000 clones, 88% of them found once; the top ten carry under 2%. The sequence came from a man younger than 35 with active or convalescent COVID-19. The sequenced material came from peripheral blood. The V gene is TRBV4-2, the J gene TRBJ2-2; TRBD2 matches at 8 bases. CDR3 sequence: CASGEPGGAVKTGELFF. The CDR3 DNA reads as TGTGCCAGTGGGGAGCCCGGGGGGGCCGTAAAGACCGGGGAGCTGTTTTTT.